This paragraph reports one TCR beta chain. Its specificity is unknown. The CDR3 regions of TCR beta were amplified from RNA transcripts. Researchers ran a first-round RT-PCR on the TCR CDR3 using the HTBI primer set. TCRdb re-analysed the multiplex PCR reads in MiXCR, keeping a single row per CDR3 protein. The table lists roughly 500,000 distinct CDR3 sequences, roughly 22% of them singletons. With duration under 3 months, ophthalmopathy was active: Clinical Activity Score at least 3, NOSPECS at least 4. Diagnostic decisions used clinical symptoms, serum thyroxine and TRAb, thyroid ultrasound and orbital computed tomography. The record originates from a study of T cells in Graves' hyperthyroidism and ophthalmopathy. From germline, CDR1 is SGHRS and CDR2 YFSETQ. This CDR3 has 15 amino acids. V was pared by 5 bases and J by 2 bases, with 17 bases between. Whole-study results and caveats: In blood, most of the thyroid clonotypes expanded above 0.001 were also present. Stable hyperthyroidism was told apart from ophthalmopathy by a model built on 13 V-J features.

The genes are TRBV5-1 and TRBJ2-7; possible D gene TRBD1, 6 bases. Input material: blood. The TCR sequence derives from a woman aged 70-85 years with Graves' ophthalmopathy. CDR3 nucleotides: TGCGCCAGCAGAACGTTACCAGGGGCACCCTACGAGCAGTACTTC. Translated, it gives CASRTLPGAPYEQYF.